The source of this T cell receptor (beta chain) is a study of CD8+ T cells in alopecia areata. The wider study: Tofacitinib administration to treated patients was oral, at 5 to 10 mg twice daily. Overall study findings and caveats: Links between baseline CD8+ expansion and response need larger treated cohorts. Scalp clonality, together with expanded CD8+ clones among the top 100, fell significantly with tofacitinib.

As to treatment: oral pan-JAK inhibitor, 5-10 mg twice daily. For this clone: Its target is unknown.

Germline loops: CDR1 SGHRS, CDR2 YFSETQ. The CDR3 extends over 14 amino acids. Trimming removed 5 bases from V and 8 bases from J; junction bases left unmatched: 11. Extracted RNA was reverse transcribed into cDNA, the sequencing template. Assay used: immunoSEQ multiplex PCR; TCRdb lists only in-frame clones, some missing. The sample contains approximately 210,000 clones, more than 55% of which appear only once. This sequence joins TRBV5-1 and TRBJ1-1; 8 positions match TRBD1. The sequences come from CD4+ T cells sorted from blood, collected at week 44, from a patient treated with tofacitinib. This sequence was found in a human donor with alopecia areata. CDR3 sequence (DNA): TGCGCCAGCAGTCAGGGACAGGCGAGGCTCGAAGCTTTCTTT. This encodes CASSQGQARLEAFF.